One and the same sample provided the 16 T cell receptor beta chains below, sequenced in a study of blood T cell repertoires in COVID-19 (dated by TCRdb to 2018 to 2021). Library preparation employed the immunoSEQ multiplex PCR assay. The table was pulled from immuneACCESS by TCRdb, which kept in-frame rearrangements only. Such tables lose some clones; where checked, under half of the loss comes from unresolved V genes, and the rest has no known cause. The sample table shows about 410,000 clones, and approximately 90% are seen once. The leading ten clones occupy 1.4% of the sample. Material for sequencing was peripheral blood. The receptors here all came from a woman in her thirties with active or convalescent COVID-19.

This clone was detected a few times. The chain joins TRBV19 to TRBJ2-1; tentatively, D is TRBD1 (7 bases). The CDR3 covers 16 residues. V dropped 7 bases and J dropped 6 bases, with 22 bases sitting between them. CDR1 is LNHDA, CDR2 SQIVND, per germline (reference sequence). The DNA for the CDR3 is TGTGCCAGTAACACCGGGAGAACAGGGGCCCGCAATGAGCAGTTCTTC. It yields the protein CASNTGRTGARNEQFF. Supplemented by reference TRBV19 and TRBJ2-1, the full variable domain reads DGGITQSPKYLFRKEGQNVTLSCEQNLNHDAMYWYRQDPGQGLRLIYYSQIVNDFQKGDIAEGYSVSREKKESFPLTVTSAQKNPTAFYLCASNTGRTGARNEQFFGPGTRLTVL.

The rearrangement uses TRBV5-6 and TRBJ1-1, with a weak D call TRBD1 (6 bases). The CDR3 runs 15 residues. The V end was cut by 0 bases, the J end by 2 bases, with 11 bases between. CDR1 SGHDT and CDR2 YYEEEE come from the germline V gene. CDR3 in amino acids: CASSLAGVSNTEAFF. The CDR3 DNA follows: TGTGCCAGCAGCTTGGCAGGGGTTTCAAACACTGAAGCTTTCTTT. Together with reference TRBV5-6 and TRBJ1-1, the CDR3 gives the full variable domain: DAGVTQSPTHLIKTRGQQVTLRCSPKSGHDTVSWYQQALGQGPQFIFQYYEEEERQRGNFPDRFSGHQFPNYSSELNVNALLLGDSALYLCASSLAGVSNTEAFFGQGTRLTVV.

The gene calls are TRBV27 and TRBJ2-7; 7 bases are shared with TRBD1. J was trimmed by 6 bases and V by 0 bases; bases with no gene match: 11. The CDR3 is 16 residues long. CDR1 MNHEY and CDR2 SMNVEV come from the germline V gene (reference sequence). CDR3 protein: CASSLSGQARSVEQYF. CDR3 bases: TGTGCCAGCAGTTTATCTGGACAGGCCCGCTCGGTCGAGCAGTACTTC.

V and J are TRBV27 and TRBJ2-1; D perhaps matches TRBD1 (6 bases). The CDR3 is 13 amino acids. Trimming took 2 bases from V and 9 from J, leaving 11 bases between them. The germline CDR1 and CDR2 sequences are MNHEY and SMNVEV (reference sequence). CDR3 region: CASSLTTGSEQFF. The CDR3 nucleotides are TGTGCCAGCAGTTTAACCACAGGGAGTGAGCAGTTCTTC.

The chain uses TRBV2 and TRBJ1-6, with TRBD1 identical over 7 bases. Looked up from germline, CDR1 is SNHLY and CDR2 is FYNNEI. This CDR3 is built from 17 residues. The V gene end was trimmed by 6 bases and the J gene end by 10 bases; junction bases not matched to a gene: 18. The CDR3 coding sequence is TGTGCCAGCAGGGATCGCGACAGGGTGGGTTCCGGGTCACCCCTCCACTTT. This sequence encodes CASRDRDRVGSGSPLHF.

This clone was counted only a few times. This sequence joins TRBV29-1 and TRBJ2-1; a weak D match, TRBD2 (6 bases). The CDR3 sequence is 12 residues long. The germline V and J ends were trimmed by 5 bases and 2 bases, with 7 bases remaining between them. Germline CDR1 and CDR2: SQVTM and ANQGSEA. In DNA form, the CDR3 reads TGCAGCGTTTCGGGGGCCTACAATGAGCAGTTCTTC. As protein: CSVSGAYNEQFF.

This chain uses TRBV7-6 with TRBJ2-1, with 7 bases lining up with TRBD1. The CDR3 totals 17 residues. Germline V gene lookup returns CDR1 SGHVS and CDR2 FNYEAQ. The V gene end was trimmed by 5 bases and the J gene end by 2 bases; junction bases not matched to a gene: 12. In DNA form, the CDR3 reads TGTGCCAGCAGCCCTCATTATGGACAGGCCACCTACAATGAGCAGTTCTTC. Translation: CASSPHYGQATYNEQFF.

CDR3 bases: TGTGCCAGTAAAGTTGACAGGGGCGCCCCTGGCTACACCTTC. Its translation: CASKVDRGAPGYTF. The chain combines TRBV19 with TRBJ1-2; TRBD1 matches at 8 bases. V trimming: 7 bases; J trimming: 7 bases; junction bases outside the gene matches: 11. The CDR3 extends over 14 amino acids. Germline CDR1 is LNHDA and CDR2 is SQIVND (reference sequence).

J is TRBJ1-2 and V is TRBV2; D perhaps matches TRBD1 (6 bases). The germline gives CDR1 SNHLY, CDR2 FYNNEI. Trimming stripped 7 bases from V and 1 base from J, with 13 bases between. The CDR3 is 14 residues long. CDR3 loop: CASTRTEINYGYTF. The CDR3 DNA reads TGTGCCAGCACCCGGACAGAGATTAACTATGGCTACACCTTC.

The V gene is TRBV4-1, the J gene TRBJ1-4, with 7 bases fitting TRBD1. The CDR3 is 15 amino acids. CDR1 and CDR2 from the germline V gene are MGHRA and YSYEKL. Germline trimming cut 3 bases from V and 8 bases from J; bases unmatched to any gene: 9. In DNA, the CDR3 is TGCGCCAGCAGCCATCGGTCCGGGACAGTGGAAAAACTGTTTTTT. Its translation is CASSHRSGTVEKLFF.

The chain combines TRBV4-1 with TRBJ2-7, with TRBD2 as a possible D gene (6 bases). The CDR3 consists of 15 residues. V was clipped by 4 bases and J by 3 bases, with 16 bases between them. Germline loops: CDR1 MGHRA, CDR2 YSYEKL. The CDR3: CASSPVGGGGYEQYF. The DNA of the CDR3 is TGCGCCAGCAGCCCCGTGGGGGGTGGAGGCTACGAGCAGTACTTC.

CDR3 DNA: TGTGCCAGCGGTATACCGGGACAGTCCTACGAGCAGTACTTC. Its protein product is CASGIPGQSYEQYF. The chain employs TRBV27 and TRBJ2-7, with 7 bases identical to TRBD1. CDR1 and CDR2 from the germline V gene are MNHEY and SMNVEV (reference sequence). The CDR3 contains 14 residues. V was clipped by 8 bases and J by 1 base; unmatched bases: 8.

CDR3 protein: CSASGPGYTEAFF. The CDR3, as DNA: TGCAGTGCTAGTGGCCCCGGGTACACTGAAGCTTTCTTT. The chain recombines TRBV20-1 with TRBJ1-1; no definite D call. V lost 3 bases, J lost 3 bases, and 11 bases lay in between. Germline CDR1 is DFQATT and CDR2 is SNEGSKA (reference sequence). This CDR3 spans 13 amino acids.

The sample holds one count of this clone. This chain uses TRBV3-1 (or the pseudogene TRBV3-2) with TRBJ2-1, with D unclear. The CDR3 has 13 amino acids. Germline V CDR1 and CDR2: LGHDT, YNNKEL (reference sequence). Trimming removed 1 base from V and 1 base from J, with 2 bases in between. CDR3 nucleotide sequence: TGTGCCAGCAGCCAAGCATCCTACAATGAGCAGTTCTTC. This gives the protein CASSQASYNEQFF.

This chain uses TRBV28 with TRBJ2-2, with unresolved D. CDR1 is MDHEN, CDR2 SYDVKM, per germline. Trimming left V 8 bases short and J 3 bases short, with 10 bases between. The CDR3 is 13 residues long. This CDR3 is CASSRRDTGELFF. CDR3 nucleotides: TGTGCCAGCTCCCGCCGGGACACCGGGGAGCTGTTTTTT. Using reference TRBV28 and TRBJ2-2 for the parts outside the CDR3, the full variable domain is DVKVTQSSRYLVKRTGEKVFLECVQDMDHENMFWYRQDPGLGLRLIYFSYDVKMKEKGDIPEGYSVSREKKERFSLILESASTNQTSMYLCASSRRDTGELFFGEGSRLTVL.

The chain is built from TRBV4-2 and TRBJ2-3, with D possibly being TRBD1 (5 bases). This CDR3 is built from 16 residues. The germline gives CDR1 LGHNA, CDR2 YNFKEQ. V was trimmed by 1 base and J by 1 base, leaving 12 bases between them. The CDR3, as DNA: TGTGCCAGCAGCCAAGTTGGGGCGGTCGGCACAGATACGCAGTATTTT. Translating gives CASSQVGAVGTDTQYF.